These T cell receptor beta chains were read from a single sample in a study of CD8 T cells in ankylosing spondylitis. MiXCR, applied by TCRdb to the 5' RACE reads, yields one record per CDR3 protein. The table includes about 800,000 distinct CDR3 sequences, about 12% detected once. Source material: blood, either unsorted or a sorted T cell fraction (not recorded which). These receptors were taken from a male donor with ankylosing spondylitis. The conserved cysteine and the conserved F or W are not part of the CDR3 here.

TRBV7-2	ASSLYGPNTEAF
TRBV6-5	ASSYLTGDTQY
TRBV5-1	ASSLTVGAPQF
TRBV12-3/TRBV12-4	ASRLDSYNEQF
TRBV20-1	SATRLDEQF
TRBV4-2	ASSQARIATDTQY
TRBV18	ASSRQGAGNQPQH
TRBV5-1	ASSLARGFGVEQY
TRBV20-1	SAREGGDGELF
TRBV6-2/TRBV6-3	ASRNQDSYEQY
TRBV25-1	ASMLAGYNEQF
TRBV12-3/TRBV12-4	ASSTHSGRAWNKNIQY
TRBV9	ASSPHTGGELF
TRBV18	ASSPPGRVGLEQY
TRBV7-9	ASSLGLAEKETQY
TRBV5-1	ASSWAGLSGANVLT
TRBV6-5	ASSYSGPGYT
TRBV15	ATSRDRILNQPQH
TRBV6-2/TRBV6-3	ASSSALNEQY
TRBV4-3	ASSWDSVQY
TRBV20-1	SARQVYTDTQY
TRBV29-1	SVVRDRSTDTQY
TRBV6-4	ASKELANTGELF
TRBV20-1	SARPGGTEAF
TRBV29-1	SACLGFGPNNEQF
TRBV7-3	ASSPLSSNEQF
TRBV20-1	SAREVLDTQY
TRBV25-1	ASSDHQVYEQY
TRBV5-1	ASSTSHGTGHYEQY
TRBV7-2	ASSFSRVQETQY
TRBV5-1	ASSLAVQSEQF